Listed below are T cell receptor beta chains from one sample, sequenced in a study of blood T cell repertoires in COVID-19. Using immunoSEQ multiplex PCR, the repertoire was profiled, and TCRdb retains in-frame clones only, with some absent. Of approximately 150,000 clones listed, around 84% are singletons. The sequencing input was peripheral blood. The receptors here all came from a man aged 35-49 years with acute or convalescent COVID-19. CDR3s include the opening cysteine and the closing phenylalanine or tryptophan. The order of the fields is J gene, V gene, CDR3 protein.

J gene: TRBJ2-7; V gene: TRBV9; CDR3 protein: CASSLTGDEQYF
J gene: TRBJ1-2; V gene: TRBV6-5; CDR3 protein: CASSINGQGHGYTF
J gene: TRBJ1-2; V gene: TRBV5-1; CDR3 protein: CASSLTGDNYGYTF
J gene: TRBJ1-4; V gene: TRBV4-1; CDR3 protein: CASSQDRAGDGKKLFF
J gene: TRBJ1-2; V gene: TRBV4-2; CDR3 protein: CASSLKVQSHGGYTF
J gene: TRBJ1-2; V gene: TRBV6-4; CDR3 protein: CASSPDGNYGYTF
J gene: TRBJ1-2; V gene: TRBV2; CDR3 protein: CASNRGRYGYTF
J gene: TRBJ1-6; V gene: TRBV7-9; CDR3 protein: CASSLVGPISPLHF
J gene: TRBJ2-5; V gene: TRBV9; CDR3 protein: CASSVGFRGETQYF
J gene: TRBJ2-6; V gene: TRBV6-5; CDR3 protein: CASSYWTGAGANVLTF
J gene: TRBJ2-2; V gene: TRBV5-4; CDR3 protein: CASSFITGELFF
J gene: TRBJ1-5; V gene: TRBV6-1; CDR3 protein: CASSEWAISNQPQHF
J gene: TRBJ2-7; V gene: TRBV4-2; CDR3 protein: CASSPVLGAGSYEQYF
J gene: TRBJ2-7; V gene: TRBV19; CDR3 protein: CASSAGVGTADHEQYF
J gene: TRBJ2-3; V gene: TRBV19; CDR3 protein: CASRNRGSVDTQYF
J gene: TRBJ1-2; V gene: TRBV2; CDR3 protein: CASSLTGGTYGYTF